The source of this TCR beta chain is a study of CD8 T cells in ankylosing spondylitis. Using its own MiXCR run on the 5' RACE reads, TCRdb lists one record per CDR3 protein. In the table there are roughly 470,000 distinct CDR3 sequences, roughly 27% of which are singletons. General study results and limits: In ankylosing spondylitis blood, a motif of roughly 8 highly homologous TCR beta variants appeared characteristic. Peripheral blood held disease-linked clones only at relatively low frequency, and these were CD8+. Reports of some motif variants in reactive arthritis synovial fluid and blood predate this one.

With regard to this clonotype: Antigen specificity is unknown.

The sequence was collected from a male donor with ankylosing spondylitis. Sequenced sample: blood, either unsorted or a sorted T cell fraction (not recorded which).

CDR3 in amino acids: CASSGQSGLFYGYTF. The DNA for the CDR3 is TGTGCCAGCAGTGGGCAATCAGGGCTTTTCTATGGCTACACCTTC. The V call is TRBV6-1, the J call TRBJ1-2; D is perhaps TRBD1 (5 bases). Trimming shortened V by 4 bases and J by 4 bases, and 16 bases separated the two germline ends. Per germline, CDR1 MNHNS and CDR2 SASEGT. This CDR3 is built from 15 residues.